The subject of this entry is one T cell receptor beta chain. Its specificity is unknown. A second PCR of 7 to 11 cycles used a sample-barcoded 5' primer and a J-beta primer mix. MiXCR, applied by TCRdb to the 5' RACE reads, yields one record per CDR3 protein. The sample shows 1.5 million to 2 million distinct CDR3 sequences, around half of them seen only once. The source of the sample is a study of blood T cells in healthy people across ages. Notes on the study in general: Diversity figures based on one million T cells were deemed too low. Age advanced and TCR beta diversity per million T cells fell, roughly linearly.

The sequence came from a middle-aged woman in good health. The sequenced sample was blood.

The CDR3 DNA follows: TGCGCCAGCAGCCAAGATCGCGAGCAGCACACCTTC. Residues: CASSQDREQHTF. The J gene is TRBJ1-2, the V gene TRBV4-3; no definite D call. CDR3 size: 12 residues. V was shortened by 0 bases and J by 12 bases, with 11 bases between the two germline ends. In germline, CDR1 is LGHNA, CDR2 YSLEER.